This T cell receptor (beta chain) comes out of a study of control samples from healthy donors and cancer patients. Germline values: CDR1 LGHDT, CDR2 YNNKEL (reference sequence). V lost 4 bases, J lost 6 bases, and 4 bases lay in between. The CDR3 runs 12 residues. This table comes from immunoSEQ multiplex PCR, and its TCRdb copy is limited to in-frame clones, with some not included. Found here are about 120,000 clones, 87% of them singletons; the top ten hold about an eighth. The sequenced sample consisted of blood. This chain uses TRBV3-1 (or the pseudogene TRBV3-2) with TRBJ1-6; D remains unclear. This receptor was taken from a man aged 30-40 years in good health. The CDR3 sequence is CASSRSNSPLHF. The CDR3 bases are TGTGCCAGCAGCCGATCTAATTCACCCCTCCACTTT.